This TCR beta chain was retrieved from a study of spatial heterogeneity in lung cancer. Trimming shortened V by 1 base and J by 2 bases, and 12 bases separated the two germline ends. Looked up from germline, CDR1 is SGHTA and CDR2 is FQGTGA. The CDR3 consists of 16 residues. TCRdb recomputed calls from the 5' RACE reads with MiXCR, one row per CDR3 protein. Among some 83,000 distinct CDR3 sequences listed, 15% to 25% were seen once. This clonotype was seen more than once but under ten times. Documented time point: sample taken at primary tumor resection. Whole RNA obtained from tumor, nontumor lung or frozen PBMC underwent sequencing without sorting.

The TCR originated in a male donor with early-stage non-small cell lung cancer. The specimen comprised PBMCs, sampled at surgery. The rearrangement uses TRBV7-3 and TRBJ2-1, with D unclear. CDR3 in amino acids: CASSLNSLVTYNEQFF. The CDR3 DNA sequence: TGTGCCAGCAGCTTAAATTCCCTAGTCACCTACAATGAGCAGTTCTTC.